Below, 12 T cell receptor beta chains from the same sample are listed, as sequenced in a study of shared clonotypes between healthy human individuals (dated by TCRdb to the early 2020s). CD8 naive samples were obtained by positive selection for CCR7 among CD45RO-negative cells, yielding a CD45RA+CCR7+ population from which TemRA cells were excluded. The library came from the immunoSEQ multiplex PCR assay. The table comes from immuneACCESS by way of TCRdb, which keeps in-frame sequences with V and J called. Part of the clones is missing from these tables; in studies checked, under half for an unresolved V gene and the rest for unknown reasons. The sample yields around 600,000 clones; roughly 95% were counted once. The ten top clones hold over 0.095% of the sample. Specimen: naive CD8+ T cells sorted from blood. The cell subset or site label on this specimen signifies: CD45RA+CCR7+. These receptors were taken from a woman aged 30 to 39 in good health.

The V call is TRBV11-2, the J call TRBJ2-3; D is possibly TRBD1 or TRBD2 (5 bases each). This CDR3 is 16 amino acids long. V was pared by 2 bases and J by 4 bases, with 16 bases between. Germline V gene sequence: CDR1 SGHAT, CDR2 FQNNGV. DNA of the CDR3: TGTGCCAGCAGCTTACTTTGGGGGAGCAGCGCAGATACGCAGTATTTT. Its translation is CASSLLWGSSADTQYF.

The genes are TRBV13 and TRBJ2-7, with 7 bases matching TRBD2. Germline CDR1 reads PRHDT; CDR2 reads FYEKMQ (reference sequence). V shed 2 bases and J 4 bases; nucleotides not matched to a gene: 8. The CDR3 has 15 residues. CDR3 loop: CASSLTISGPYEQYF. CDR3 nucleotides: TGTGCCAGCAGCTTAACAATTAGCGGGCCGTACGAGCAGTACTTC.

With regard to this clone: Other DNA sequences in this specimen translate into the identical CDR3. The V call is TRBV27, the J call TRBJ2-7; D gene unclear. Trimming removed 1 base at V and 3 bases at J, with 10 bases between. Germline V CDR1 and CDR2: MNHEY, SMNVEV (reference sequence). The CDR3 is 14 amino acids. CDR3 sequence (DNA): TGTGCCAGCAGTTTATTGGCAGGATTCTACGAGCAGTACTTC. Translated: CASSLLAGFYEQYF.

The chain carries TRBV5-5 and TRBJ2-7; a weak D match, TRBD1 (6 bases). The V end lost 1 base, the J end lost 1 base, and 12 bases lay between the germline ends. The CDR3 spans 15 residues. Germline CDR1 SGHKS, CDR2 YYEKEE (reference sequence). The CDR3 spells CASSLSQGRSYEQYF. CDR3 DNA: TGTGCCAGCAGCTTGTCTCAGGGGCGTTCCTACGAGCAGTACTTC.

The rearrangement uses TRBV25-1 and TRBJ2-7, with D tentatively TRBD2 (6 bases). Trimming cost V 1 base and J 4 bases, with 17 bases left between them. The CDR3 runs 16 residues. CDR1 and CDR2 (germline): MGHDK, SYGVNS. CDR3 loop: CASSESHGRGTYEQYF. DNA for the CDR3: TGTGCCAGCAGTGAATCTCACGGCCGAGGGACTTACGAGCAGTACTTC.

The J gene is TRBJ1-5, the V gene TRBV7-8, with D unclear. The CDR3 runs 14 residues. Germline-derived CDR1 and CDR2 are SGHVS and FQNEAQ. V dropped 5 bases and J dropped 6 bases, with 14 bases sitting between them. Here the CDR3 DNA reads TGTGCCAGCAGCCCGATAACCTTACCTCAGCCCCAGCATTTT. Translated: CASSPITLPQPQHF.

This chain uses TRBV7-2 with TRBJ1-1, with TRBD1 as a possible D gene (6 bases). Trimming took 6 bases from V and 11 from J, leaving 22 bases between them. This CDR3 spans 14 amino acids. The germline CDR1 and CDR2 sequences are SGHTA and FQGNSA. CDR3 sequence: CASRRIGTQKEAFF. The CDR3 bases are TGTGCCAGCAGGCGGATTGGGACACAGAAAGAGGCTTTCTTT.

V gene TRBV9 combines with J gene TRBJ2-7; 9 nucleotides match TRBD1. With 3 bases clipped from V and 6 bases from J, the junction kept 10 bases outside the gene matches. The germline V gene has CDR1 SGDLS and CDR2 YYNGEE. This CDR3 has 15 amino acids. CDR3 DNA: TGTGCCAGCAGCGGTAAAGGACAGGGGATTCGCGAGCAGTACTTC. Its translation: CASSGKGQGIREQYF.

For the CDR3, the DNA is TGTGCCAGCAGTCAACAGGCTAACCCCTACAATGAGCAGTTCTTC. The encoded protein is CASSQQANPYNEQFF. J is TRBJ2-1 and V is TRBV6-1; tentative D call: TRBD1 (5 bases). The CDR3 consists of 15 residues. With 5 bases removed from V and 2 bases from J, the gap between germline ends came to 13 bases. Germline CDR1 is MNHNS and CDR2 is SASEGT.

CDR3 DNA: TGTGCCAGCAGTTTAGACAGGGGATACTACGAGCAGTACTTC. Protein: CASSLDRGYYEQYF. The chain has TRBV28 and TRBJ2-7, with 8 bases matching TRBD1. V lost 2 bases, J lost 3 bases, and 3 bases stayed unmatched. Germline CDR1 and CDR2: MDHEN and SYDVKM. The CDR3 covers 14 residues.

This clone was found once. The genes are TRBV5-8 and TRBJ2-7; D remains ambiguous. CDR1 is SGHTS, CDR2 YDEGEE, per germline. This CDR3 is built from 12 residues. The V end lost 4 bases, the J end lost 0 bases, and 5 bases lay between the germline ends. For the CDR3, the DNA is TGTGCCAGCAGCGATTTCTCCTACGAGCAGTACTTC. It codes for CASSDFSYEQYF.

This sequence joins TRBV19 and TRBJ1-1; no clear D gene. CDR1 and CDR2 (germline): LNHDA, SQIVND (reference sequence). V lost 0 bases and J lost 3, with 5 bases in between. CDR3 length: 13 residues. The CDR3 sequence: CASSIDLHTEAFF. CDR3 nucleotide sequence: TGTGCCAGTAGTATAGATCTTCACACTGAAGCTTTCTTT.